These T cell receptor beta chains were read from a single sample in a study of beta chain features in type 1 diabetes. Generated by immunoSEQ multiplex PCR, the TCRdb table keeps only in-frame clones and is missing some. The sample consists of about 360,000 clones, 10% to 15% of them appearing once. The specimen sequenced was naive CD4+ T cells from blood. All receptors derive from a man aged 18-30 years in good health. Each CDR3 is given with its conserved first and last residue. The order of the fields is V gene, J gene, clone size, D gene, CDR3 protein, CDR3 DNA. The D gene is left open where the match is weak. Some rows have no size entry. The others give once, few or many, or a class for an expanded clone.

>TRBV30|TRBJ2-7|NA|TRBD2
CAWSVGLAGLYEQYF
TGTGCCTGGAGTGTGGGACTAGCGGGTTTGTACGAGCAGTACTTC
>TRBV5-1|TRBJ2-5|few|TRBD2
CATRPALADQETQYF
TGCGCCACGCGACCGGCACTAGCGGACCAAGAGACCCAGTACTTC
>TRBV11-3|TRBJ1-1|few|TRBD1
CASSLRTGGITEAFF
TGTGCCAGCAGCCTACGGACAGGGGGCATCACTGAAGCTTTCTTT
>TRBV4-2|TRBJ1-2|NA|NA
CASSRRGTEFYGYTF
TGTGCCAGCAGCCGAAGGGGGACGGAGTTCTATGGCTACACCTTC
>TRBV7-9|TRBJ2-7|NA|NA
CASSLQTRSYEQYF
TGTGCCAGCAGCTTGCAGACACGTTCCTACGAGCAGTACTTC
>TRBV5-1|TRBJ2-1|NA|NA
CASSLVTGGSYNEQFF
TGCGCCAGCAGCTTGGTCACCGGGGGATCCTACAATGAGCAGTTCTTC
>TRBV5-1|TRBJ2-5|few|TRBD2
CASSLGRVAGQETQYF
TGCGCCAGCAGCTTGGGTCGGGTAGCGGGCCAAGAGACCCAGTACTTC
>TRBV28|TRBJ2-5|few|TRBD1
CAITQGDQETQYF
TGTGCCATTACACAGGGGGATCAAGAGACCCAGTACTTC
>TRBV5-1|TRBJ2-7|NA|TRBD1
CASSLAGQGAYEQYF
TGCGCCAGCAGCTTGGCCGGTCAGGGGGCCTACGAGCAGTACTTC
>TRBV28|TRBJ2-5|few|NA
CASIRGAYQETQYF
TGTGCCAGCATACGGGGGGCTTACCAAGAGACCCAGTACTTC
>TRBV5-1|TRBJ2-3|few|NA
CASSLGGAEGDTQYF
TGCGCCAGCAGCTTGGGCGGGGCCGAGGGAGATACGCAGTATTTT
>TRBV5-1|TRBJ2-7|NA|NA
CASSPRTLSEQYF
TGCGCCAGCAGCCCACGGACTCTTTCAGAGCAGTACTTC
>TRBV6-5|TRBJ1-2|NA|NA
CASSRDRGNYGYTF
TGTGCCAGCAGTAGAGACCGGGGGAACTATGGCTACACCTTC
>TRBV7-8|TRBJ2-7|NA|TRBD2
CASSPARLAGQSEQYF
TGTGCCAGCAGTCCCGCCCGGCTAGCGGGGCAATCCGAGCAGTACTTC
>TRBV13|TRBJ2-1|NA|TRBD2
CASSLRTSGYNEQFF
TGTGCCAGCAGCTTACGGACTAGCGGTTACAATGAGCAGTTCTTC
>TRBV13|TRBJ2-3|NA|TRBD2
CASSSLAGARKDTQYF
TGTGCCAGCAGCTCTCTAGCGGGGGCCCGCAAGGATACGCAGTATTTT
>TRBV11-2|TRBJ1-2|few|NA
CASSLGVSRGYTF
TGTGCCAGCAGCTTAGGAGTTTCTAGGGGCTACACCTTC
>TRBV7-2|TRBJ2-5|few|NA
CASSLGAGAQETQYF
TGTGCCAGCAGCTTAGGGGCGGGGGCCCAAGAGACCCAGTACTTC
>TRBV19|TRBJ2-3|few|NA
CASIRGGGSTDTQYF
TGTGCCAGTATTCGGGGCGGAGGGAGCACAGATACGCAGTATTTT
>TRBV9|TRBJ2-1|NA|NA
CASSANRDSPLSRNNEQFF
TGTGCCAGCAGCGCAAACCGGGACTCACCCCTTAGTCGAAACAATGAGCAGTTCTTC
>TRBV28|TRBJ2-7|few|TRBD1
CASSLFPGTGDYEQYF
TGTGCCAGCAGTTTATTCCCCGGGACAGGGGACTACGAGCAGTACTTC
>TRBV5-1|TRBJ2-1|NA|NA
CASSFGQQDNEQFF
TGCGCCAGCAGCTTCGGACAGCAAGACAATGAGCAGTTCTTC
>TRBV28|TRBJ2-7|few|TRBD2
CASSRLAGGRHEQYF
TGTGCCAGCAGTCGACTAGCGGGAGGGCGCCACGAGCAGTACTTC
>TRBV30|TRBJ1-2|NA|TRBD1
CAWNRGWRDRENYGYTF
TGTGCCTGGAATCGGGGCTGGCGGGACAGAGAAAACTATGGCTACACCTTC
>TRBV2|TRBJ2-5|NA|TRBD2
CASSLTSVQETQYF
TGTGCCAGCAGTTTGACTAGCGTCCAAGAGACCCAGTACTTC
>TRBV29-1|TRBJ2-7|few|TRBD1
CSSRTGPEQYF
TGCAGCTCCAGGACAGGGCCCGAGCAGTACTTC
>TRBV19|TRBJ1-2|NA|NA
CASSSERNYGYTF
TGTGCCAGTAGTTCGGAGCGAAACTATGGCTACACCTTC
>TRBV25-1|TRBJ2-4|NA|TRBD1
CASSFLGQGENIQYF
TGTGCCAGCAGTTTTCTAGGACAGGGAGAAAACATTCAGTACTTC
>TRBV28|TRBJ2-7|NA|NA
CASRDTAYEQYF
TGTGCCAGCAGGGACACAGCCTACGAGCAGTACTTC
>TRBV28|TRBJ2-4|NA|NA
CASSGRGDKNIQYF
TGTGCCAGCAGCGGCAGGGGCGACAAAAACATTCAGTACTTC
>TRBV6-1|TRBJ2-1|few|TRBD1
CASSEIPGQGAQFF
TGTGCCAGCAGTGAGATACCGGGACAGGGGGCGCAGTTCTTC
>TRBV7-2|TRBJ2-5|few|TRBD2
CASSPTSGTQETQYF
TGTGCCAGCAGCCCGACTAGCGGGACCCAAGAGACCCAGTACTTC
>TRBV18|TRBJ2-7|NA|NA
CASSPGESGEQYF
TGTGCCAGCTCACCTGGGGAGAGCGGCGAGCAGTACTTC
>TRBV10-3|TRBJ1-3|NA|TRBD1
CAINDRAPKANSGNTIYF
TGTGCCATCAACGACAGGGCCCCTAAAGCAAACTCTGGAAACACCATATATTTT
>TRBV7-9|TRBJ1-2|few|TRBD1
CATQGVDYGYTF
TGTGCAACGCAGGGGGTAGACTATGGCTACACCTTC
>TRBV7-2|TRBJ1-2|NA|NA
CASSAQTARPYGYTF
TGTGCCAGCAGCGCGCAGACAGCAAGGCCCTATGGCTACACCTTC
>TRBV5-1|TRBJ2-3|few|NA
CASSLSGPYTDTQYF
TGCGCCAGCAGCTTGAGCGGGCCATACACAGATACGCAGTATTTT
>TRBV7-2|TRBJ2-7|few|TRBD2
CASSRGLAGTPPYEQYF
TGTGCCAGCAGTCGAGGACTAGCGGGCACACCACCCTACGAGCAGTACTTC
>TRBV23-1|TRBJ2-7|few|TRBD2
CASSPPGGASAEQYF
TGCGCCAGCAGTCCCCCGGGGGGGGCATCGGCCGAGCAGTACTTC
>TRBV28|TRBJ2-7|NA|TRBD1
CASSLGGQGSEQYF
TGTGCCAGCAGTCTCGGGGGACAGGGTAGCGAGCAGTACTTC
>TRBV5-1|TRBJ1-1|few|TRBD1
CASSARQGNTEAFF
TGCGCCAGCAGCGCCAGACAGGGGAACACTGAAGCTTTCTTT
>TRBV11-2|TRBJ1-4|few|TRBD1
CASSLGQDGEKLFF
TGTGCCAGCAGCCTGGGACAGGATGGGGAAAAACTGTTTTTT
>TRBV30|TRBJ2-1|few|TRBD2
CAWSEREGKFF
TGTGCCTGGAGTGAGAGGGAGGGCAAGTTCTTC
>TRBV29-1|TRBJ1-5|few|TRBD1
CSVVRDRVDNQPQHF
TGCAGCGTTGTCAGAGACAGGGTTGACAATCAGCCCCAGCATTTT
>TRBV6-1|TRBJ1-5|NA|NA
CASSELRNQPQHF
TGTGCCAGCAGTGAACTTCGCAATCAGCCCCAGCATTTT
>TRBV7-9|TRBJ1-3|NA|TRBD1
CASTGEEGFGNTIYF
TGTGCCAGTACAGGGGAAGAAGGCTTTGGAAACACCATATATTTT
>TRBV15|TRBJ2-3|few|TRBD1
CATSRGRQGVRSTDTQYF
TGTGCCACCAGCAGGGGAAGACAGGGGGTTCGGAGCACAGATACGCAGTATTTT
>TRBV30|TRBJ1-5|few|TRBD1
CATGTVSNQPQHF
TGTGCAACCGGGACAGTTAGCAATCAGCCCCAGCATTTT
>TRBV7-3|TRBJ1-1|NA|TRBD1
CASSLGQEAEAFF
TGTGCCAGCAGCTTGGGACAGGAAGCTGAAGCTTTCTTT
>TRBV4-2|TRBJ2-7|NA|NA
CASSQIGQGRAYEQYF
TGTGCCAGCAGCCAGATAGGGCAGGGGAGGGCCTACGAGCAGTACTTC
>TRBV4-2|TRBJ2-7|NA|TRBD1
CASSQRQGSYEQYF
TGTGCCAGCAGCCAAAGACAGGGGTCCTACGAGCAGTACTTC